This T cell receptor (beta chain) was recovered during a study of human T cells and chemical hapten exposure. The CDR3 runs to 16 residues. The germline CDR1 and CDR2 sequences are MDHEN and SYDVKM. The ends lost 2 bases at V and 7 bases at J; junction bases unmatched: 11. Time point given: patch test 1, 2 weeks after DPC sensitization. Documented treatment: therapeutic diphenylcyclopropenone sensitization with weekly scalp DPC. The starting material, unfractionated whole blood, was used for total RNA extraction. This clonotype was recorded at least ten times. TCRdb re-derived calls from the RACE reads in MiXCR, one entry per CDR3 protein. This sample has some 52,000 distinct CDR3 sequences, with approximately 11% found just once.

The sequence came from a woman aged 40 to 50 with alopecia areata. Some clones in this sample may be carry-over from other donors' samples. The input for sequencing was whole blood, taken in connection with sensitization to the hapten diphenylcyclopropenone (DPC). The chain uses TRBV28 and TRBJ2-1, with 7 bases lining up with TRBD2. For the CDR3, the DNA is TGTGCCAGCAGTTTAGGGGGGACTACTTCCCTGAATGAGCAGTTCTTC. It translates to CASSLGGTTSLNEQFF.